This passage covers 15 T cell receptor beta chains from one sample sequenced in a study of blood T cell repertoires in COVID-19. Produced via immunoSEQ multiplex PCR; TCRdb's table is partial and in-frame only. The table includes some 200,000 clones, 85% to 90% detected once. The sequenced material came from PBMCs or T cells enriched from blood (not recorded which). These receptors were obtained from a woman aged 18-29 years in a cohort exposed to, infected with or recovered from COVID-19 (not recorded which).

The genes are TRBV27 and TRBJ2-7; 7 nucleotides agree with TRBD1. The CDR3 totals 14 residues. Germline V CDR1 and CDR2: MNHEY, SMNVEV (reference sequence). The V and J ends lost 3 bases and 5 bases, in that order; junction bases with no gene match: 7. The CDR3 DNA reads as TGTGCCAGCAGTTTCCGACAGGGCGGACACGAGCAGTACTTC. Translated, it gives CASSFRQGGHEQYF.

The chain couples TRBV5-1 to TRBJ2-5; D unclear. V gave up 3 bases and J gave up 3 bases, with 15 bases separating them. CDR3 size: 15 residues. The germline gives CDR1 SGHRS, CDR2 YFSETQ. This CDR3 is CASSYLFAAEETQYF. The CDR3 DNA reads as TGCGCCAGCAGCTACCTCTTTGCGGCAGAAGAGACCCAGTACTTC.

This chain links TRBV28 with TRBJ2-3; 8 nucleotides match TRBD1. V lost 6 bases and J lost 0; bases outside the gene matches: 5. CDR1 and CDR2 (germline): MDHEN, SYDVKM. The CDR3 runs 15 residues. The CDR3 DNA reads as TGTGCCAGCAGCCCCAGGGACAGGAGCACAGATACGCAGTATTTT. Amino acid sequence: CASSPRDRSTDTQYF.

J is TRBJ2-5 and V is TRBV2; the D is unclear. The CDR3 sequence is 13 residues long. The germline gives CDR1 SNHLY, CDR2 FYNNEI. Trimming left V 4 bases short and J 1 base short, with 7 bases between. The CDR3 protein is CASSGQVQETQYF. CDR3 in DNA: TGTGCCAGCAGTGGTCAGGTCCAAGAGACCCAGTACTTC. The whole variable domain, filled in from reference TRBV2 and TRBJ2-5, reads EPEVTQTPSHQVTQMGQEVILRCVPISNHLYFYWYRQILGQKVEFLVSFYNNEISEKSEIFDDQFSVERPDGSNFTLKIRSTKLEDSAMYFCASSGQVQETQYFGPGTRLLVL.

The chain joins TRBV19 to TRBJ2-3, with 9 bases matching TRBD2. There are 17 residues in the CDR3. Germline loops: CDR1 LNHDA, CDR2 SQIVND (reference sequence). V shed 2 bases and J 1 base; nucleotides not matched to a gene: 7. The CDR3 DNA reads TGTGCCAGTAGTATACCTCGAGCGGGAGGAGGCACAGATACGCAGTATTTT. Encoded protein: CASSIPRAGGGTDTQYF.

V gene TRBV19 combines with J gene TRBJ1-1, with 7 bases fitting TRBD1. The CDR3 is made up of 15 amino acids. Germline lookup yields CDR1 LNHDA and CDR2 SQIVND (reference sequence). Unmatched junction bases numbered 7, after V lost 5 bases and J lost 1 base. In DNA, the CDR3 is TGTGCCAGTAGTCCAAGACAGGGTGAGAACACTGAAGCTTTCTTT. It codes for CASSPRQGENTEAFF.

The genes are TRBV14 and TRBJ1-2; D is possibly TRBD1 (6 bases). V was trimmed by 1 base and J by 2 bases, leaving 14 bases between them. From germline, CDR1 is SGHDN and CDR2 FVKESK. The CDR3 extends over 16 amino acids. CDR3 sequence (DNA): TGTGCCAGCAGCCAAGGTCGGGGGGCAGGGAACTATGGCTACACCTTC. Translated: CASSQGRGAGNYGYTF.

In this sample, this clone turned up once. J is TRBJ2-1 and V is TRBV19; TRBD1 matches 9 bases. This CDR3 is built from 16 residues. Looked up from germline, CDR1 is LNHDA and CDR2 is SQIVND (reference sequence). Trimming removed 0 bases from V and 6 bases from J; junction bases left unmatched: 6. The CDR3 is CASSIERTGAGNEQFF. The CDR3 nucleotides are TGTGCCAGTAGTATAGAGCGGACAGGGGCAGGCAATGAGCAGTTCTTC.

The chain joins TRBV11-2 to TRBJ1-4; D uncertain. From germline, CDR1 is SGHAT and CDR2 FQNNGV. Deletions cut 4 bases from V and 1 base from J, with 16 bases between. This CDR3 is 17 amino acids long. This CDR3 is CASSSPSGRLTNEKLFF. Here the CDR3 DNA reads TGTGCCAGCAGCTCCCCGTCCGGGAGATTAACTAATGAAAAACTGTTTTTT.

This chain connects TRBV7-9 to TRBJ2-1, with 11 positions matching TRBD2. The CDR3 covers 15 residues. Germline CDR1 SEHNR, CDR2 FQNEAQ (reference sequence). After removal of 1 base from V and 9 bases from J, the junction contained 5 bases not matched to a gene. The CDR3 nucleotides read TGTGCCAGCAGCTTAGACGGACTAGCGGGTTTTGAGCAGTTCTTC. Encoded protein: CASSLDGLAGFEQFF.

This clone came up a few times. The V gene is TRBV6-5, the J gene TRBJ2-7; D not certain. This CDR3 comprises 15 residues. In germline, CDR1 is MNHEY, CDR2 SVGAGI. V was clipped by 0 bases and J by 3 bases, with 12 bases between them. The CDR3 here is CASSYSVPSDYEQYF. The CDR3 DNA sequence: TGTGCCAGCAGTTACTCGGTTCCCAGCGACTACGAGCAGTACTTC.

As to this clone: Other DNA sequences in the same sample also yield this CDR3. V gene TRBV7-3 combines with J gene TRBJ1-1, with D perhaps TRBD1 (5 bases). Trimming removed 2 bases from V and 1 base from J, with 5 bases in between. Germline V gene sequence: CDR1 SGHTA, CDR2 FQGTGA. The CDR3 loop spans 13 amino acids. CDR3: CASSLDRNTEAFF. Written as DNA, the CDR3 is TGTGCCAGCAGCTTAGACAGGAACACTGAAGCTTTCTTT.

This clone was seen a few times. This sequence joins TRBV24-1 and TRBJ2-2; 9 bases align to TRBD1. Germline values: CDR1 KGHDR, CDR2 SFDVKD. Losses at the gene ends were 6 bases for V and 6 bases for J; bases not matched to a gene: 4. The CDR3 has 14 amino acids. CDR3 amino acids: CATSPGQGAGELFF. The CDR3 region has the DNA TGTGCCACCAGTCCGGGACAGGGAGCCGGGGAGCTGTTTTTT.

The chain couples TRBV6-1 to TRBJ1-6; no firm D call. Per germline, CDR1 MNHNS and CDR2 SASEGT. The CDR3 spans 13 residues. Trimming took 2 bases from V and 6 from J, leaving 5 bases between them. Written as DNA, the CDR3 is TGTGCCAGCAGTGAAAAGCGTAATTCACCCCTCCACTTT. Translated: CASSEKRNSPLHF.

This clone was counted once. The chain uses TRBV6-5 and TRBJ2-1; D might be TRBD2 (6 bases). Germline CDR1 and CDR2: MNHEY and SVGAGI. The CDR3 sequence is 15 residues long. Trimming stripped 5 bases from V and 4 bases from J, with 15 bases between. The CDR3 sequence: CASSPRREIYNEQFF. CDR3 bases: TGTGCCAGCAGTCCCCGGAGGGAGATTTACAATGAGCAGTTCTTC.